This T cell receptor (beta chain) was identified during a study of T-cell reconstitution after alpha-beta-depleted transplantation in children (dated by TCRdb to 2016 to 2017). About the investigation overall: Using TCR repertoire profiling, the study followed T-cell immune reconstitution in a quantitative way in children after TCRalphabeta/CD19-depleted allogeneic hematopoietic cell transplantation. What the research found in general, with its limitations: Over the following months the frequencies of hyperexpanded clones went down, and after one year T-cell counts and TCRbeta diversity were mostly credited to newly produced T cells. In some patients, the high TCRbeta diversity seen at day 60 was put down to recipient T cells and intrathymic progenitors that had survived conditioning. The apparently early alphabetaT-cell count recovery about two months after transplant was reportedly dependent on only several hundred rapidly expanded clones derived from non-depleted graft cells.

The CDR3, from cysteine to phenylalanine, totals 15 residues. Solely the CDR3 DNA is kept, with 45 bases framed from the first base. The germline V and J ends show losses of 8 bases and 4 bases respectively, and no gene match explains 8 bases of the junction. Receptor libraries were prepared by PCR. The data were produced on an Illumina HiSeq 2500. Molecular barcoding was employed in the preparation of TCR libraries, with unique molecular identifiers being used to normalize TCRbeta repertoire quantification. Using fastp at Q25 and MiXCR, TCRdb reprocessed the public reads and kept productive beta chains. Identical CDR3 protein sequences are pooled into one entry, listed with their most common genes and DNA. Across this sample there are about 300,000 distinct CDR3 sequences, with roughly a tenth seen only once. The ten largest clones capture less than 9% of the sample. Interpreted using the paper, the treatment or condition label stands for: allogeneic hematopoietic cell transplantation with graft depleted of TCRalphabeta T cells and CD19 B cells. The transplant recipients were children given TCRalphabeta/CD19-depleted allogeneic hematopoietic cell grafts.

This clonotype was detected ten times or more. It has no known antigen specificity. Base qualities are not recorded, but no much larger clone differs from it by a single base. Sequenced material: PBMCs, taken before TCRalphabeta/CD19-depleted stem cell transplant. The receptor was isolated from a boy in the first two years of life with acute myeloid leukemia, due to receive a stem cell transplant. Recombination linked TRBV12-3 or TRBV12-4 to TRBJ2-4; TRBD1 lines up with 10 middle nucleotides. The CDR3 region: CASSGGTGVKNIQYF. Here is the DNA: TGTGCCAGCTCCGGCGGGACAGGGGTGAAAAACATTCAGTACTTC.